This is a list of T cell receptor beta chains from one sample in a study of Graves' ophthalmopathy and Graves' hyperthyroidism. TCRdb re-derived calls from the multiplex PCR reads in MiXCR, one entry per CDR3 protein. The table includes 650,000 to 900,000 distinct CDR3 sequences, roughly 40% detected once. Sequencing used peripheral blood. Every receptor here comes from an adult man with Graves' ophthalmopathy. The CDR3 runs from the conserved cysteine through the conserved F or W. A D gene is named only where the DNA matches it firmly. Part of the rows lack a size; the others show once, few, many or a class for expanded clones.

CDR3aa	CDR3nt	abundance	d_gene	v_gene	j_gene
CSVHRTGVGAYEQYF	TGCAGCGTTCACCGGACAGGGGTAGGGGCCTACGAGCAGTACTTC	many	TRBD1	TRBV29-1	TRBJ2-7
CASSPGQGANSPLHF	TGTGCCAGCAGCCCTGGGCAGGGGGCAAATTCACCCCTCCACTTT	many	TRBD1	TRBV7-9	TRBJ1-6
CASSEVQGANTGELFF	TGTGCCAGCAGTGAGGTTCAGGGAGCGAACACCGGGGAGCTGTTTTTT	many	.	TRBV25-1	TRBJ2-2
CASSPRTGGVEKLFF	TGTGCCAGCAGCCCGCGGACAGGGGGCGTTGAAAAACTGTTTTTT	.	TRBD1	TRBV14	TRBJ1-4
CASSIPGDSNTEAFF	TGTGCCAGTAGTATTCCAGGGGACAGTAACACTGAAGCTTTCTTT	.	TRBD1	TRBV19	TRBJ1-1
CSATPALAQYF	TGCAGTGCTACCCCGGCCTTGGCCCAGTACTTC	many	.	TRBV20-1	TRBJ2-5
CASSSYDRGEQYF	TGTGCCAGCAGTTCCTACGACAGGGGCGAGCAGTACTTC	.	TRBD1	TRBV6-4	TRBJ2-7
CASSIVPEIYGYTF	TGTGCCAGTAGTATAGTCCCAGAAATCTATGGCTACACCTTC	few	.	TRBV19	TRBJ1-2
CATSGIQGRSNYGYTF	TGTGCCACCAGCGGGATACAGGGGCGTTCGAACTATGGCTACACCTTC	many	TRBD1	TRBV15	TRBJ1-2
CASSTSGGSKETQYF	TGTGCCAGCAGTACATCAGGGGGCTCAAAAGAGACCCAGTACTTC	few	TRBD1	TRBV6-5	TRBJ2-5
CSVVGQREKLFF	TGCAGCGTTGTTGGGCAAAGGGAAAAACTGTTTTTT	many	.	TRBV29-1	TRBJ1-4
CASSRGGTAGELFF	TGTGCCAGCAGTCGAGGAGGAACCGCCGGGGAGCTGTTTTTT	.	.	TRBV7-9	TRBJ2-2
CASSSRLANYEQYF	TGCGCCAGCAGCTCAAGACTAGCTAACTACGAGCAGTACTTC	few	TRBD2	TRBV5-1	TRBJ2-7
CASSQVYGYTF	TGTGCCAGCAGCCAGGTTTATGGCTACACCTTC	.	.	TRBV7-2	TRBJ1-2
CASSQNQGFGETQYF	TGTGCCAGCAGCCAAAACCAGGGGTTCGGGGAGACCCAGTACTTC	few	.	TRBV7-8	TRBJ2-5
CASSVGGQGFYGYTF	TGTGCCAGCAGTGTAGGGGGACAGGGGTTCTATGGCTACACCTTC	many	TRBD1	TRBV2	TRBJ1-2
CSVVSGTANEKLFF	TGCAGCGTTGTTTCTGGGACGGCAAATGAAAAACTGTTTTTT	.	.	TRBV29-1	TRBJ1-4
CARRPRQGSNTGELFF	TGTGCCCGCAGACCCAGACAGGGATCGAACACCGGGGAGCTGTTTTTT	.	TRBD1	TRBV2	TRBJ2-2
CASNSRDTSNQPQHF	TGTGCCAGCAACTCCCGGGACACGAGCAATCAGCCCCAGCATTTT	.	.	TRBV11-2	TRBJ1-5
CASSYGEAGANVLTF	TGTGCCAGCAGCTACGGGGAGGCTGGGGCCAACGTCCTGACTTTC	many	.	TRBV7-9	TRBJ2-6
CATSAPGTGAGYTF	TGTGCCACCAGTGCCCCCGGGACAGGGGCTGGCTACACCTTC	once	TRBD1	TRBV24-1	TRBJ1-2
CASSLGGGLAEEETQYF	TGTGCCAGCAGCTTAGGAGGGGGACTAGCGGAGGAAGAGACCCAGTACTTC	many	TRBD2	TRBV7-9	TRBJ2-5
CASSIVPQGLGELFF	TGTGCCAGTAGTATAGTACCCCAGGGTCTCGGGGAGCTGTTTTTT	.	.	TRBV19	TRBJ2-2
CSARGTSDYEQYF	TGCAGTGCTAGAGGGACTAGCGACTACGAGCAGTACTTC	few	TRBD2	TRBV20-1	TRBJ2-7
CASSRSGREDGELFF	TGTGCCAGCAGTAGGAGCGGGAGAGAGGACGGGGAGCTGTTTTTT	many	TRBD2	TRBV7-9	TRBJ2-2
CASTSGQTFDGYTF	TGTGCCAGCACGTCAGGGCAAACCTTCGATGGCTACACCTTC	.	.	TRBV6-5	TRBJ1-2
CPRDRSFPEAFF	TGTCCAAGGGACAGGTCTTTTCCTGAAGCTTTCTTT	many	TRBD1	TRBV29-1	TRBJ1-1
CASSLAQGAPGANVLTF	TGTGCCAGCAGCTTAGCGCAGGGGGCCCCTGGGGCCAACGTCCTGACTTTC	.	TRBD1	TRBV25-1	TRBJ2-6
CSARGGTNQPQHF	TGCAGTGCTAGGGGCGGAACTAATCAGCCCCAGCATTTT	.	.	TRBV20-1	TRBJ1-5
CASSLGTGLWNTEAFF	TGTGCCAGCAGCTTAGGGACAGGGCTTTGGAACACTGAAGCTTTCTTT	.	TRBD1	TRBV11-2	TRBJ1-1
CASSQGQAFVTNQPQHF	TGTGCCAGCAGCCAAGGCCAGGCCTTCGTTACCAATCAGCCCCAGCATTTT	few	.	TRBV7-2	TRBJ1-5
CASSLTGTGAYEQYF	TGCGCCAGCAGCCTAACCGGGACAGGCGCCTACGAGCAGTACTTC	few	TRBD1	TRBV4-3	TRBJ2-7
CAISSPRAEAFF	TGTGCCATCTCAAGCCCGAGAGCTGAAGCTTTCTTT	many	.	TRBV10-3	TRBJ1-1
CAISGGLAQETQYF	TGTGCCATCAGTGGAGGGCTTGCACAAGAGACCCAGTACTTC	many	.	TRBV10-3	TRBJ2-5
CASSPRRVQYTEAFF	TGTGCCAGCAGCCCTCGTAGAGTACAATACACTGAAGCTTTCTTT	few	.	TRBV7-9	TRBJ1-1
CASSYSGGIETQYF	TGTGCCAGCAGTTACTCTGGCGGGATAGAGACCCAGTACTTC	.	.	TRBV6-6	TRBJ2-5
CSVLWDRDDGYGYTF	TGCAGCGTTTTATGGGACAGGGATGACGGCTATGGCTACACCTTC	.	TRBD1	TRBV29-1	TRBJ1-2
CASSPSGGPGTGELFF	TGTGCCAGCAGTCCATCAGGGGGCCCTGGCACCGGGGAGCTGTTTTTT	few	TRBD1	TRBV25-1	TRBJ2-2
CASSLDGTRQETQYF	TGTGCCAGCAGCTTAGACGGGACACGTCAAGAGACCCAGTACTTC	.	.	TRBV7-9	TRBJ2-5
CASSSRDFSYEQYF	TGTGCCAGCAGCAGCCGGGACTTCTCCTACGAGCAGTACTTC	many	.	TRBV9	TRBJ2-7
CATSRADRGWNQPQYF	TGTGCCACCAGCAGAGCTGACAGGGGCTGGAATCAGCCCCAGTACTTC	.	TRBD1	TRBV15	TRBJ2-5